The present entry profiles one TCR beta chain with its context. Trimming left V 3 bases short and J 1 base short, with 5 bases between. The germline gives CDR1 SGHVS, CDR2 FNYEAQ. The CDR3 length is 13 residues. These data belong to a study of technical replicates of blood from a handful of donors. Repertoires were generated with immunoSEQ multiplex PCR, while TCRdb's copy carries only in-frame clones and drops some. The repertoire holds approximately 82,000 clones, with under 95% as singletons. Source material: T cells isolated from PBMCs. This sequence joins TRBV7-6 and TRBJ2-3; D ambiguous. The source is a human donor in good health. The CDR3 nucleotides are TGTGCCAGCAGCTTTCTCGGCACAGATACGCAGTATTTT. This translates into CASSFLGTDTQYF.